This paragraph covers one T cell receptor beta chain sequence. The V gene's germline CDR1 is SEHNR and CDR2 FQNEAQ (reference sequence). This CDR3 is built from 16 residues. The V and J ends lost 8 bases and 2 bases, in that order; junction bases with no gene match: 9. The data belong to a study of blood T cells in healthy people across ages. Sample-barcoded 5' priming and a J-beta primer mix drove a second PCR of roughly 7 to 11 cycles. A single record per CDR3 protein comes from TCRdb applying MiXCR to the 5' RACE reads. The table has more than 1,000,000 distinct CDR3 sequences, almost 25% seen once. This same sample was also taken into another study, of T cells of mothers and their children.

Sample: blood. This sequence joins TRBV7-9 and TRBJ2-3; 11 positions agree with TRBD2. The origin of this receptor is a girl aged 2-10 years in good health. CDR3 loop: CASPHPTSGDTDTQYF. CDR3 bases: TGTGCCAGCCCCCACCCGACTAGCGGGGACACAGATACGCAGTATTTT. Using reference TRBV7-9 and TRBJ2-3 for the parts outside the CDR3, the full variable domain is DTGVSQNPRHKITKRGQNVTFRCDPISEHNRLYWYRQTLGQGPEFLTYFQNEAQLEKSRLLSDRFSAERPKGSFSTLEIQRTEQGDSAMYLCASPHPTSGDTDTQYFGPGTRLTVL.